This record concerns one TCR beta chain sequence. As processed by the authors: From reference gene primer amplification, estimates of nucleated cell counts were derived. Libraries were prepared by immunoSEQ multiplex PCR; TCRdb keeps only in-frame clonotypes and omits some of them. The D gene and trimming were derived from the DNA, and the V and J assignments and clone size from that table. The table lists hundreds of thousands of clones, roughly 91% of them singletons. The data belong to a study of blood T cell repertoires in COVID-19. As for the study in general: Acute and convalescent COVID-19 specimens originated in the United States, Italy and Spain. Sources were T cells, B-cell-depleted T cells, or PBMCs; the material itself was cDNA or gDNA.

Seattle patients were enrolled while actively infected and followed longitudinally. The CDR3 has 13 amino acids. The V end was cut by 2 bases, the J end by 2 bases, with 6 bases between. Per germline, CDR1 MGHRA and CDR2 YSYEKL. The clonotype was recovered from a woman aged 25 to 39 with COVID-19, enrolled during active disease. Sample: peripheral blood. This chain uses TRBV4-1 with TRBJ1-1; D is ambiguous. The CDR3 coding sequence is TGCGCCAGCAGCCAAACAGAAAACACTGAAGCTTTCTTT. This translates into CASSQTENTEAFF.